This section outlines one T cell receptor beta chain sequence together with its context. Sequencing used immunoSEQ multiplex PCR; TCRdb keeps in-frame clones, though not all of them. The data contain some 200,000 clones, 80% of them singletons. This CDR3 spans 18 amino acids. Trimming removed 0 bases at V and 0 bases at J, with 16 bases between. Per the germline V gene, CDR1 is SGHRS and CDR2 is YFSETQ. This entry is derived from a study of blood T cell repertoires in COVID-19. The specimen sequenced was peripheral blood. The rearrangement joins TRBV5-1 to TRBJ2-4; D possibly corresponds to TRBD2 (5 bases). The TCR originated in a woman between 70 and 85 years old with acute or convalescent COVID-19. This chain's CDR3 is CASSLGGPVGLAKNIQYF. CDR3 DNA: TGCGCCAGCAGCTTGGGGGGTCCAGTTGGACTAGCCAAAAACATTCAGTACTTC.